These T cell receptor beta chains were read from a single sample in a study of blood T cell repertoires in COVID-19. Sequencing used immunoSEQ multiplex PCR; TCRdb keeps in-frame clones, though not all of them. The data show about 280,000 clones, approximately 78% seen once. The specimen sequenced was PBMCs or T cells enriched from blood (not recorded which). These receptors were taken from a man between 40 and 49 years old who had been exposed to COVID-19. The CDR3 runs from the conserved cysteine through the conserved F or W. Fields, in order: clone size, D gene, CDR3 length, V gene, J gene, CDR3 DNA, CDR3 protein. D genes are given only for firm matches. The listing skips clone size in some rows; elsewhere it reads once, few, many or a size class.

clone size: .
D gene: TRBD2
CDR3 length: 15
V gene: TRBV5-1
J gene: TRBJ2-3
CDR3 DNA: TGCGCCAGCAGCTTTTTCGGGGGGAGCACAGATACGCAGTATTTT
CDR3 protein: CASSFFGGSTDTQYF

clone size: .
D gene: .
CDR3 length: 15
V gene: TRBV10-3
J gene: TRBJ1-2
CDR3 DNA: TGTGCCATCAGTGAGGGCACAGGGTGGATCTATGGCTACACCTTC
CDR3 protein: CAISEGTGWIYGYTF

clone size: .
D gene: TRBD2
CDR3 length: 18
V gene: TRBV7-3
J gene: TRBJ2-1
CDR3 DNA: TGTGCCAGCAGCTCGCGCCGAAGCGGGACCGTAGGAGGCAATGAGCAGTTCTTC
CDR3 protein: CASSSRRSGTVGGNEQFF

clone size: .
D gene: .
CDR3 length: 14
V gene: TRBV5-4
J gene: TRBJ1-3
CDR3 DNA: TGTGCCAGCAGCCCCGGGGGAACTGGAAACACCATATATTTT
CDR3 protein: CASSPGGTGNTIYF

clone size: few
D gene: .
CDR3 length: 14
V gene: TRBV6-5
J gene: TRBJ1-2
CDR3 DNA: TGTGCCAGCAGATTCAGGGGAGGGGTAGATGGCTACACCTTC
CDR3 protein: CASRFRGGVDGYTF

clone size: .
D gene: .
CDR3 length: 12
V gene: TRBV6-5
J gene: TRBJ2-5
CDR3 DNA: TGTGCCAGCAGTTATACAGGGGAGACCCAGTACTTC
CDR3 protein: CASSYTGETQYF

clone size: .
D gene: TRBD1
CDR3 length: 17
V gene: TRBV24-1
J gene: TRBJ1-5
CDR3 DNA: TGTGCCACCAGTGAATCCCGGGACAGGGGATACAATCAGCCCCAGCATTTT
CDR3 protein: CATSESRDRGYNQPQHF

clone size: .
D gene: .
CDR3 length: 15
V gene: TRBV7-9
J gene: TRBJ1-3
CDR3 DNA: TGTGCCAGCAGCCAGGACAGAATACTACGAGACACCATATATTTT
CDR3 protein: CASSQDRILRDTIYF

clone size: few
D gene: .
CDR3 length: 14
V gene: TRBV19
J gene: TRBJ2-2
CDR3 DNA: TGTGCCAGTAGGTGGGCAGGCGACACCGGGGAGCTGTTTTTT
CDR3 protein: CASRWAGDTGELFF

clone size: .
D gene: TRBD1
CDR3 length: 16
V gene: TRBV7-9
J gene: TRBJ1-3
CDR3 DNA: TGTGCCAGCAGCTTAGAACAGGGGGCGCTTGGAAACACCATATATTTT
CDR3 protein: CASSLEQGALGNTIYF

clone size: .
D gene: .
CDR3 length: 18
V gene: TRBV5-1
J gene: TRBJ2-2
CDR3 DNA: TGCGCCAGCGCCCGGCGGGGCCTGGGGGAACGCGGGGCCGGGGAGCTGTTTTTT
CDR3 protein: CASARRGLGERGAGELFF

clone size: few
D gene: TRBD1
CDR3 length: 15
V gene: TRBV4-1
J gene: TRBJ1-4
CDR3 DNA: TGCGCCAGCAGCCTTGGTTCAGGGGGTGGTGAAAAACTGTTTTTT
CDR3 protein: CASSLGSGGGEKLFF

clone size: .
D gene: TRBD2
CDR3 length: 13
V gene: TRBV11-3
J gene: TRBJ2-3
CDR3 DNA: TGTGCCAGCAGCGTGAGTAGCGGGAATACGCAGTATTTT
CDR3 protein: CASSVSSGNTQYF

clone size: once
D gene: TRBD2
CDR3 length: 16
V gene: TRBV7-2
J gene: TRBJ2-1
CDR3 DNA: TGTGCCAGCAGCTCGCTGCCAGCGGGAGGGCCAGGTGAGCAGTTCTTC
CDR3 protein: CASSSLPAGGPGEQFF

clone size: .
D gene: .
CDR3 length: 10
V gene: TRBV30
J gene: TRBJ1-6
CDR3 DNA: TGTGCCTGGAGTAGGGGATCCCCCCACTTT
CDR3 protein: CAWSRGSPHF

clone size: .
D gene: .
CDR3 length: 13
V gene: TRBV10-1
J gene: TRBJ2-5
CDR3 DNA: TGCGCCAGCAGTGAGTCCCGGTTCGGGACCCAGTACTTC
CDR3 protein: CASSESRFGTQYF

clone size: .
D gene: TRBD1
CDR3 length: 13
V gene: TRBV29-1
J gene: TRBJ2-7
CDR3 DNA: TGCAGCGTTGAAGGACAGGGCCTCTACGAGCAGTACTTC
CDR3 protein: CSVEGQGLYEQYF

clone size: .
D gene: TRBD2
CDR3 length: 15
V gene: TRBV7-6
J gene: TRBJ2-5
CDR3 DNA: TGTGCCAGCAGCTCATTAGCGGGAGGGGTGGAGACCCAGTACTTC
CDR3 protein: CASSSLAGGVETQYF

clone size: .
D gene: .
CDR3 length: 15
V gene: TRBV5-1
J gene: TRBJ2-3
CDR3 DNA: TGCGCCAGCAGCTACGGCGGGGCTAGCACAGATACGCAGTATTTT
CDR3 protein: CASSYGGASTDTQYF

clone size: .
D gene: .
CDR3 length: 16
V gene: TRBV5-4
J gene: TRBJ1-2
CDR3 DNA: TGTGCCAGCAGCTGGTACCCAGGGGTCCCTAACTATGGCTACACCTTC
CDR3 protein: CASSWYPGVPNYGYTF

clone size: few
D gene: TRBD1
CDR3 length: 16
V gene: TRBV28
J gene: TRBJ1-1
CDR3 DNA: TGTGCCAGCAGTAGACCCGGGACAGGGGGAAGCACTGAAGCTTTCTTT
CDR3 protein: CASSRPGTGGSTEAFF

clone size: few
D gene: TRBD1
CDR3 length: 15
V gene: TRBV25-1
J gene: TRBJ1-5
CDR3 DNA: TGTGCCAGCAGTGACACCAGGGGGAGCAATCAGCCCCAGCATTTT
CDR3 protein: CASSDTRGSNQPQHF

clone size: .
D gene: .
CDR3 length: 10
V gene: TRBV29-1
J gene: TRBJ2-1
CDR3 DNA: TGCAGCGGAGGGGACTATGAGCAGTTCTTC
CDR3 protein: CSGGDYEQFF

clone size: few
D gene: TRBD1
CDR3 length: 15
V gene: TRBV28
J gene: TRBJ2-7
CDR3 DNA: TGTGCCAGCAGTTTTGTCTCAGGGGGAGCGTACGAGCAGTACTTC
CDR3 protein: CASSFVSGGAYEQYF

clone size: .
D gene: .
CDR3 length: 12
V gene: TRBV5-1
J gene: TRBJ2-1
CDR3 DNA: TGCGCCAGCAGCTTACTGGTGGATGAGCAGTTCTTC
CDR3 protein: CASSLLVDEQFF

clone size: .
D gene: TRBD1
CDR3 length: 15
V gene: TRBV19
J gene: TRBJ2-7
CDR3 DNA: TGTGCCAGTAGTACCCACAGGGGCCGCTCCTACGAGCAGTACTTC
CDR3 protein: CASSTHRGRSYEQYF

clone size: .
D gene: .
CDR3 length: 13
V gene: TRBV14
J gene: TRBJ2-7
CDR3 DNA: TGTGCCAGCAGCCAGGACAGTACCTACGAGCAGTACTTC
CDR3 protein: CASSQDSTYEQYF

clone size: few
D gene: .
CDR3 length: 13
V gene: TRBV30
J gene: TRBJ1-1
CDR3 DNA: TGTGCCTGGAGGGGGGGGCCGGGCACTGAAGCTTTCTTT
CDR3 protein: CAWRGGPGTEAFF

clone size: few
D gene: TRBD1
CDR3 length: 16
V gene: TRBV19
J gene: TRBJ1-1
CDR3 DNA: TGTGCCAGTAATCCCCGGACAGGGGGCAGGAACACTGAAGCTTTCTTT
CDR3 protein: CASNPRTGGRNTEAFF

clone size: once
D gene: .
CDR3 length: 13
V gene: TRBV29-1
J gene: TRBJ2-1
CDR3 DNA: TGCAGCGTCTCAGGCTGGGCCGCCAATGAGCAGTTCTTC
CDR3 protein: CSVSGWAANEQFF

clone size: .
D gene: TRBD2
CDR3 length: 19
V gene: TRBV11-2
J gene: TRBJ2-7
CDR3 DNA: TGTGCCAGCAGCTCGCCTAGCGGGCGGGGGAGGGGGGAATACTACGAGCAGTACTTC
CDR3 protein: CASSSPSGRGRGEYYEQYF